This T cell receptor (beta chain) was obtained from a study of T-cell memory formation after mild COVID-19. This CDR3 comprises 16 residues. In germline, CDR1 is LNHNV, CDR2 YYDKDF (reference sequence). Losses at the gene ends were 1 base for V and 3 bases for J; bases not matched to a gene: 2. TCR alpha and TCR beta cDNA libraries carrying sample barcodes and UMIs came from 5'RACE with constant-segment primers. TCRdb ran MiXCR on the 5' RACE reads and lists one entry per CDR3 protein. This table has fewer than 450,000 distinct CDR3 sequences, around 21% appearing once. This clonotype was found a few times.

The sample comprised PBMCs or a T cell subset sorted from them (not recorded which). The clonotype comes from an adult woman who had mild COVID-19 (a few samples of this study predate the infection). Cell type and time point are not known. J is TRBJ2-1 and V is TRBV15, with 11 bases matching TRBD2. The CDR3 is CATSRGLAGGYNEQFF. CDR3 DNA: TGTGCCACCAGCAGAGGGCTAGCGGGGGGCTACAATGAGCAGTTCTTC.